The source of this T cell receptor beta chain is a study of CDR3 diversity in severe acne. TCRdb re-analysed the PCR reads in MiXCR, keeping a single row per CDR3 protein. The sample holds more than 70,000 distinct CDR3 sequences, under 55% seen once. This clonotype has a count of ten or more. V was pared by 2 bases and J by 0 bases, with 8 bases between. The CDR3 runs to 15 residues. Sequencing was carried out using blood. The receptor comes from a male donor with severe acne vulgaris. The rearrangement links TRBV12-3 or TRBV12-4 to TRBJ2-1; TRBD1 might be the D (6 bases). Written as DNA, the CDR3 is TGTGCCAGCAGTTTATCAGGGGACTCCTACAATGAGCAGTTCTTC. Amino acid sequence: CASSLSGDSYNEQFF.